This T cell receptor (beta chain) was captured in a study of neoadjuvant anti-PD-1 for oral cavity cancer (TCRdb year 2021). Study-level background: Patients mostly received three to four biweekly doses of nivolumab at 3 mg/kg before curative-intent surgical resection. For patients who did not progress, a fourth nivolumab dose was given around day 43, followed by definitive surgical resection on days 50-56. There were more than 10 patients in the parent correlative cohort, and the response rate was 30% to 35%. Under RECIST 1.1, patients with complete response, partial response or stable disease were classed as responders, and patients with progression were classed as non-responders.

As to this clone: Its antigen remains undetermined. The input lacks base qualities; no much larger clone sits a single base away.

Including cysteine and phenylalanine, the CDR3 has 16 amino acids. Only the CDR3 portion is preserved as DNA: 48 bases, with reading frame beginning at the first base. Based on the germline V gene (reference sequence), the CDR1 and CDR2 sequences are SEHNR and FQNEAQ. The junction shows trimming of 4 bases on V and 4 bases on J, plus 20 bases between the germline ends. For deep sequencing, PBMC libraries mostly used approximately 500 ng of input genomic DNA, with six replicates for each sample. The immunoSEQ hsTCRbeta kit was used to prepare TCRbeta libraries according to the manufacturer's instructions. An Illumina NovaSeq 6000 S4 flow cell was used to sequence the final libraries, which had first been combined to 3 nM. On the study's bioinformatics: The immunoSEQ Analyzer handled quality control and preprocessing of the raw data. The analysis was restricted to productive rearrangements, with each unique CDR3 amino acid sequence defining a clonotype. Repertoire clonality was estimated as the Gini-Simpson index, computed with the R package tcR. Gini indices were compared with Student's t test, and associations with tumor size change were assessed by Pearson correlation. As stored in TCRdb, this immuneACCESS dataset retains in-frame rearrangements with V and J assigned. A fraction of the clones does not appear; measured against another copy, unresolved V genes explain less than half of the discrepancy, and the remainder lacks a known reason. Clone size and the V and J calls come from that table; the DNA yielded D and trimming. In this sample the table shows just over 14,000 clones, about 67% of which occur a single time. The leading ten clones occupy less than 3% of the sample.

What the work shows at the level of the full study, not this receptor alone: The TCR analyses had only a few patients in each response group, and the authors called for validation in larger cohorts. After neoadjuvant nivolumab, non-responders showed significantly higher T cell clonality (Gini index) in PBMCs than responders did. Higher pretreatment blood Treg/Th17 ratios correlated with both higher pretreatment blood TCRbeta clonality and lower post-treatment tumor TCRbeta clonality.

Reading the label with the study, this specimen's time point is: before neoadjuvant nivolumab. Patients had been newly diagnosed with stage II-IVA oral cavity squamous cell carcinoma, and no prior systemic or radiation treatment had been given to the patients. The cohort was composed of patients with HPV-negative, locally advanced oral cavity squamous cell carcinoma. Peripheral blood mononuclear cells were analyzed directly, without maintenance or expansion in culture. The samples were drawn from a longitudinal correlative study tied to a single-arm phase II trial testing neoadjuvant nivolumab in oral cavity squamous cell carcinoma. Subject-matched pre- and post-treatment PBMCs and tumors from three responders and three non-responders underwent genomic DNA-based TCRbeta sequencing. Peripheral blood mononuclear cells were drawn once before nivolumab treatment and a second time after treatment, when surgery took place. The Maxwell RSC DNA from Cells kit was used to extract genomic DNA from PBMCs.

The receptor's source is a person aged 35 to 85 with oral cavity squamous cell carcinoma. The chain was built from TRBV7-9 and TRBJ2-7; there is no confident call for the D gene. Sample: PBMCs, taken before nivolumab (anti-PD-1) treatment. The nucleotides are TGTGCCAGCAGCTCTAGGCGGACCGGAGTGACATACGAGCAGTACTTC. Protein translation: CASSSRRTGVTYEQYF.